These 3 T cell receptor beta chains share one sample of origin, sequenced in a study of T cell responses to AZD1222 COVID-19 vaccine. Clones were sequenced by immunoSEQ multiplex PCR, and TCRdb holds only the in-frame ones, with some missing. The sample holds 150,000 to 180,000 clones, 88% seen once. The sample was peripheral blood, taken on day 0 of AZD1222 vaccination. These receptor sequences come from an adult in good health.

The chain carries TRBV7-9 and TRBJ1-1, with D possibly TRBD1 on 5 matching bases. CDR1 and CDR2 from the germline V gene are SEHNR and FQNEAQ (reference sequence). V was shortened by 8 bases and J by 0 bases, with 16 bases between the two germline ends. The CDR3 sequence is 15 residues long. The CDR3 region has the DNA TGTGCCAGCGTATACTCCGGGGCCGTGAACACTGAAGCTTTCTTT. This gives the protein CASVYSGAVNTEAFF.

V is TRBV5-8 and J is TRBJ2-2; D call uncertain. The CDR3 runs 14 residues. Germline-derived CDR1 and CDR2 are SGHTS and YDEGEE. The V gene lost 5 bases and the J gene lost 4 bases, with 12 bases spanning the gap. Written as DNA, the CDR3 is TGTGCCAGCAGATACGGACGTTTCACCGGGGAGCTGTTTTTT. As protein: CASRYGRFTGELFF.

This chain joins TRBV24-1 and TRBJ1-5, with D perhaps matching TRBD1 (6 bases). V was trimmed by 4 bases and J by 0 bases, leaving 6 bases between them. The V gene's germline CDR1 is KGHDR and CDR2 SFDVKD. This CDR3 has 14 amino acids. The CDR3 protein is CATSDRGSNQPQHF. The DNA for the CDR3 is TGTGCCACCAGTGACAGGGGTAGCAATCAGCCCCAGCATTTT.